The 28 T cell receptor beta chains below come from one sample, sequenced in a study of regulatory T cells in long-lasting Graves disease (dated by TCRdb to 2020 to 2023). The protocol used for the library was multiplex PCR. This sample was sequenced with an Illumina HiSeq 4000. CDR3 regions were amplified by Arm-PCR with iRepertoire HTBI primers to construct TCR beta libraries. Through fastp at Q25 and MiXCR, TCRdb rebuilt clones from the public reads, retaining in-frame beta chains. For every CDR3 protein sequence, its rows merge into one entry that carries the most common genes and DNA. This sample comprises around 460,000 distinct CDR3 sequences, under 25% of them detected only once. The ten largest clones add up to roughly 14% of the sample. This specimen's time point label, interpreted: persistent/refractory GD, antithyroid drugs over 5 years with positive TRAb. For both TCR sequencing and RNA sequencing, RNA was extracted from PBMCs using TRIzol.

Sequencing used peripheral blood mononuclear cells (PBMCs), obtained when the disease was refractory, from a patient treated with antithyroid drugs. These receptors came from a female donor with Graves disease.

The chain links TRBV3-1 to TRBJ2-4, with D hard to call. Trimming stripped 1 base from V and 8 bases from J, with 9 bases between. This CDR3 contains 13 residues. Germline loops: CDR1 LGHDT, CDR2 YNNKEL (reference sequence). CDR3 region: CASSQGRWDIQYF. The CDR3 DNA follows: TGTGCCAGCAGCCAAGGTCGGTGGGACATTCAGTACTTC.

Many counts were recorded for this clonotype. V gene TRBV28 combines with J gene TRBJ1-1; no reliable D call. V lost 11 bases to trimming and J lost 0 bases, with 19 bases between them. Germline V gene lookup returns CDR1 MDHEN and CDR2 SYDVKM. This CDR3 has 15 amino acids. CDR3 DNA: TGTGCCGTTCACGGGCCCGGTTTCATGAACACTGAAGCTTTCTTT. Amino acids: CAVHGPGFMNTEAFF.

This clonotype was recorded many times. V is TRBV28 and J is TRBJ2-4; 10 positions match TRBD2. The CDR3 totals 15 residues. Trimming took 6 bases from V and 11 from J; bases not matched to a gene: 13. Germline-derived CDR1 and CDR2 are MDHEN and SYDVKM. The DNA for the CDR3 is TGTGCCAGCAGCCCTTCTAGCGGGGGATGGTCGGTTCAGTACTTC. Amino acid sequence: CASSPSSGGWSVQYF.

The chain couples TRBV7-9 to TRBJ2-5; D perhaps matches TRBD1 (6 bases). CDR1 and CDR2 from the germline V gene are SEHNR and FQNEAQ (reference sequence). The ends were cut back, 5 bases at V and 0 bases at J, with 10 bases in the middle. CDR3 size: 14 residues. CDR3 in amino acids: CASSPGQHQETQYF. The CDR3 DNA reads as TGTGCCAGCAGCCCGGGACAACACCAAGAGACCCAGTACTTC.

This chain joins TRBV20-1 and TRBJ2-7, with D possibly matching TRBD2 (7 bases). Trimming took 2 bases from V and 3 from J, leaving 14 bases between them. This CDR3 is 14 amino acids long. Germline V gene lookup returns CDR1 DFQATT and CDR2 SNEGSKA (reference sequence). The CDR3 DNA follows: TGCAGTGCTAGACCCTCGGGGGGCAGCTACGAGCAGTACTTC. It encodes CSARPSGGSYEQYF.

This clonotype was recorded at least ten times. CDR3 protein: CASSFPGFQPQHF. The CDR3 DNA reads TGTGCCAGCAGTTTCCCAGGTTTTCAGCCCCAGCATTTT. The genes are TRBV28 and TRBJ1-5; no clear D gene. The ends were cut back, 3 bases at V and 6 bases at J, with 9 bases in the middle. The length of the CDR3 is 13 residues. Per germline, CDR1 MDHEN and CDR2 SYDVKM.

The chain employs TRBV10-3 and TRBJ2-2, with 8 bases lining up with TRBD2. This CDR3 has 16 residues. CDR1 is ENHRY, CDR2 SYGVKD, per germline. V trimming: 4 bases; J trimming: 1 base; junction bases outside the gene matches: 5. CDR3 sequence: CAISGLAGQNTGELFF. In nucleotides, the CDR3 is TGTGCCATCAGTGGGCTAGCGGGCCAGAACACCGGGGAGCTGTTTTTT.

This clonotype appeared once. A much more abundant neighbour one base away suggests this may be a read error. This chain links TRBV6-9 with TRBJ1-2; D remains ambiguous. CDR1 and CDR2 from the germline V gene are MNHGY and SVAAGI. The CDR3 runs to 15 residues. The CDR3 is CASSSPLEANYGDTF. CDR3 bases: TGTGCCAGCAGTTCGCCCCTGGAAGCAAACTATGGCGACACCTTC.

This clonotype was seen only a few times. The chain carries TRBV5-1 and TRBJ1-1, with 11 bases that match TRBD1. The CDR3 consists of 15 residues. V lost 5 bases and J lost 3; bases outside the gene matches: 6. The germline gives CDR1 SGHRS, CDR2 YFSETQ. The CDR3 DNA sequence: TGCGCCAGCAGACGGGACAGGGGGAAAGACACTGAAGCTTTCTTT. It is translated as CASRRDRGKDTEAFF.

The V gene is TRBV4-1, the J gene TRBJ1-2, with a possible D match to TRBD1 (5 bases). The CDR3 covers 14 residues. Germline-derived CDR1 and CDR2 are MGHRA and YSYEKL. The V end was cut by 4 bases, the J end by 6 bases, with 15 bases between. DNA for the CDR3: TGCGCCAGCAGCCTCATCCAGGGTGCCAATGGCTACACCTTC. It is translated as CASSLIQGANGYTF.

This clonotype was observed at least ten times. The junction shows a germline mismatch at one end, possibly a read error. The chain couples TRBV7-6 to TRBJ2-2; either TRBD1 or TRBD2 may fit D (5 bases each). CDR3 size: 16 residues. CDR1 is SGHVS and CDR2 is FNYEAQ in the germline V gene. CDR3 bases: TGTGCCAGCAGCTTAGGAGGGGTAGGGAACGCCGGGGAGCTGTTTTTT. As protein: CASSLGGVGNAGELFF.

With regard to this clonotype: A much larger clone differs by one base, so this may be a read error. The genes are TRBV2 and TRBJ2-2; D may be TRBD1 (6 bases). Trimming shortened V by 7 bases and J by 4 bases, and 16 bases separated the two germline ends. The CDR3 runs to 15 residues. Germline assignment: CDR1 SNHLY and CDR2 FYNNEI. CDR3 in DNA: TGTGCCAGCACCGCTCAGGGGAGTAGCACCGGGGAGCTGTTTTTT. Translating it yields CASTAQGSSTGELFF.

The rearrangement joins TRBV20-1 to TRBJ2-7; 8 nucleotides align to TRBD2. Looked up from germline, CDR1 is DFQATT and CDR2 is SNEGSKA (reference sequence). V lost 4 bases to trimming and J lost 3 bases; unmatched junction nucleotides: 17. The CDR3 length is 17 residues. For the CDR3, the DNA is TGCAGTGCTACCCCCGGGGCGGGAGGCCATTCCCTCTACGAGCAGTACTTC. This codes for CSATPGAGGHSLYEQYF.

This chain connects TRBV5-5 to TRBJ2-7; D unclear. The CDR3 is 14 amino acids. V lost 1 base and J 1 base, leaving 9 bases between the germline ends. Per the germline V gene, CDR1 is SGHKS and CDR2 is YYEKEE (reference sequence). This CDR3 is CASSLSVQSYEQYF. CDR3 in DNA: TGTGCCAGCAGCTTGAGTGTACAATCCTACGAGCAGTACTTC.

CDR3 loop: CASSLASAGSTGELFF. Here the CDR3 DNA reads TGTGCCAGCAGCTTAGCGTCAGCGGGGAGTACCGGGGAGCTGTTTTTT. V gene TRBV7-3 combines with J gene TRBJ2-2; 7 nucleotides line up with TRBD2. This CDR3 is 16 amino acids long. Germline values: CDR1 SGHTA, CDR2 FQGTGA. The junction had 8 bases not matched to a gene; V was cut back by 2 bases and J by 5 bases.

This clonotype appeared many times. V usage is TRBV6-1 and J usage is TRBJ1-2, with D unclear. This CDR3 region has 11 residues. Germline V gene lookup returns CDR1 MNHNS and CDR2 SASEGT. The germline V and J ends were trimmed by 6 bases and 4 bases, with 6 bases remaining between them. The CDR3 region has the DNA TGTGCCAGCAGCCGGACCTATGGCTACACCTTC. It is translated as CASSRTYGYTF.

This clonotype has only a few counts. V and J are TRBV19 and TRBJ2-2, with D perhaps TRBD2 (5 bases). Trimming stripped 5 bases from V and 0 bases from J, with 10 bases between. The CDR3 totals 15 residues. CDR1 is LNHDA, CDR2 SQIVND, per germline (reference sequence). CDR3 region: CASSLFSANTGELFF. The CDR3 coding sequence is TGTGCCAGTAGTCTGTTTAGCGCGAACACCGGGGAGCTGTTTTTT.

This clonotype was seen only a few times. J is TRBJ1-1 and V is TRBV7-2; no clear D gene. This CDR3 spans 15 amino acids. The V gene's germline CDR1 is SGHTA and CDR2 FQGNSA. V lost 1 base to trimming and J lost 4 bases, with 13 bases between them. Written as DNA, the CDR3 is TGTGCCAGCAGCTTAGATCCGGGCCTCTTCACTGAAGCTTTCTTT. Protein product: CASSLDPGLFTEAFF.

This clonotype was seen repeatedly, ten times or more. The CDR3 nucleotides are TGTGCCAGCAGTCCCTGGACAGGGGGCACGGACGGGGAGCTGTTTTTT. It specifies CASSPWTGGTDGELFF. The chain joins TRBV12-3 or TRBV12-4 to TRBJ2-2; TRBD1 aligns across 11 bases. The CDR3 is 16 residues long. Trimming at V came to 5 bases and at J to 7 bases, leaving 9 bases not matched to a gene.

V gene TRBV6-2 or TRBV6-3 combines with J gene TRBJ2-7, with D possibly called TRBD1 or TRBD2 (6 bases each). This CDR3 is built from 17 residues. Germline loops: CDR1 MNHEY, CDR2 SVGEGT. V lost 6 bases and J 6 bases, leaving 27 bases between the germline ends. The CDR3 is CASSPSGAEGGPGEQYF. The CDR3 nucleotides read TGTGCCAGCAGCCCCTCGGGAGCGGAAGGGGGTCCGGGCGAGCAGTACTTC.

This clonotype showed up many times. This chain connects TRBV7-2 to TRBJ2-7, with D perhaps TRBD1 or TRBD2 (6 bases each). The CDR3 is 14 residues long. Germline lookup yields CDR1 SGHTA and CDR2 FQGNSA. V was clipped by 1 base and J by 4 bases, with 11 bases between them. CDR3 sequence: CASSLGGGFYEQYF. DNA for the CDR3: TGTGCCAGCAGCTTAGGAGGGGGGTTTTACGAGCAGTACTTC.

The table lists this clonotype with many counts. The chain uses TRBV6-5 and TRBJ2-5, with 11 bases matching TRBD2. With 0 bases clipped from V and 0 bases from J, the junction kept 3 bases outside the gene matches. The CDR3 is 17 residues long. Per germline, CDR1 MNHEY and CDR2 SVGAGI. The CDR3 reads CASSYSTSGGHQETQYF. The CDR3 DNA reads TGTGCCAGCAGTTACTCCACTAGCGGGGGACACCAAGAGACCCAGTACTTC.

In this sample, this clonotype turned up a few times. V is TRBV9 and J is TRBJ2-7, with TRBD2 identical over 8 bases. CDR3 length equals 15 residues. Germline V gene sequence: CDR1 SGDLS, CDR2 YYNGEE. The trim removed 0 bases at V and 2 bases at J, leaving 4 bases unmatched. As DNA, the CDR3 is TGTGCCAGCAGCGTAGGTCCGGGAGGGCCCTACGAGCAGTACTTC. It is translated as CASSVGPGGPYEQYF. Together with reference TRBV9 and TRBJ2-7, the CDR3 gives the full variable domain: DSGVTQTPKHLITATGQRVTLRCSPRSGDLSVYWYQQSLDQGLQFLIQYYNGEERAKGNILERFSAQQFPDLHSELNLSSLELGDSALYFCASSVGPGGPYEQYFGPGTRLTVT.

The chain joins TRBV6-4 to TRBJ1-1, with D tentatively TRBD1 (6 bases). Germline V gene sequence: CDR1 MRHNA, CDR2 SNTAGT. The CDR3 contains 14 residues. Trimming cost V 6 bases and J 1 base, with 12 bases left between them. The CDR3 DNA reads as TGTGCCAGCAGACCGGGACACGCGAACACTGAAGCTTTCTTT. It codes for CASRPGHANTEAFF.

This clonotype occurred many times. The chain joins TRBV3-1 to TRBJ1-4; TRBD1 aligns across 10 bases. The J segment lost 7 bases and the V segment lost 4 bases, leaving 9 bases of the junction unmatched. The germline V gene encodes CDR1 LGHDT and CDR2 YNNKEL (reference sequence). The CDR3 loop spans 16 amino acids. The CDR3 loop reads CASSPETGGSGEKLFF. The DNA of the CDR3 is TGTGCCAGCAGCCCTGAGACAGGGGGCAGTGGTGAAAAACTGTTTTTT.

V usage is TRBV7-2 and J usage is TRBJ2-1; 9 bases are shared with TRBD2. The ends lost 3 bases at V and 10 bases at J; junction bases unmatched: 10. Germline V gene sequence: CDR1 SGHTA, CDR2 FQGNSA. The CDR3 sequence is 15 residues long. The CDR3 here is CASSFTLGTSREQFF. The CDR3 DNA reads TGTGCCAGCAGCTTTACCCTTGGGACTAGCCGGGAGCAGTTCTTC.

This clonotype was found many times. The chain combines TRBV11-2 with TRBJ1-5; a weak D match, TRBD1 (6 bases). V shed 2 bases and J shed 5 bases, with 10 bases lying between them. Germline V CDR1 and CDR2: SGHAT, FQNNGV. This CDR3 region has 14 residues. In DNA, the CDR3 is TGTGCCAGCAGCTTATACAGGGAGGATCAGCCCCAGCATTTT. Translation gives CASSLYREDQPQHF.

This chain links TRBV20-1 with TRBJ2-7; D may correspond to TRBD1 or TRBD2 (5 bases each). The germline V gene encodes CDR1 DFQATT and CDR2 SNEGSKA (reference sequence). With 6 bases removed from V and 3 bases from J, the gap between germline ends came to 18 bases. The CDR3 loop spans 14 amino acids. In DNA, the CDR3 is TGCAGTGCCGCTAGCCGCCGAAGGGGCTACGAGCAGTACTTC. This translates into CSAASRRRGYEQYF.